Listed below are T cell receptor beta chains from one sample, sequenced in a study of cytomegalovirus exposure and HLA in healthy donors. Profiled with immunoSEQ multiplex PCR; TCRdb holds only in-frame clones, not every one. This table holds 100,000 to 130,000 clones, over 80% found once. Sequenced: PBMCs. These receptors all come from a man younger than 40 in good health and CMV-seropositive. The CDR3 runs from the conserved cysteine through the conserved F or W.

V gene	CDR3 protein
TRBV25-1	CASLPPGRGHTEAFF
TRBV6-1	CASSGSGGVYEQYF
TRBV6-1	CASSPRVLGEKLFF
TRBV7-9	CASSLGSTDEAFF
TRBV18	CASSPRTANTEAFF
TRBV18	CASSPREGTEAFF
TRBV7-8	CASSSRLAGGQETQYF
TRBV18	CASSEQGRQETQYF
TRBV5-1	CASSLEQGRAFF
TRBV6-1	CASSSAAGGETQYF
TRBV19	CASRAGDHKNIQYF
TRBV11-2	CASSLRGRLLTSNQPQHF
TRBV25-1	CASRARSEKLFF
TRBV10-3	CAISAGQGANEAFF
TRBV19	CASSTGYEQYF
TRBV5-1	CASSGGSPGNTIYF
TRBV2	CASSVESSSPQYF
TRBV6-1	CASSDSSGANGLTF
TRBV9	CASSVGGGRWNEQFF
TRBV19	CASNLGAAGAQPQHF
TRBV6-1	CASRLQGISTDTQYF
TRBV5-1	CASSGGSDAYGYTF
TRBV5-1	CASSTGTRGEKLFF
TRBV11-3	CASSLQVNTEAFF
TRBV5-1	CASSPDLGQGYEQFF
TRBV11-3	CASSLGGRDRPNYGYTF
TRBV5-1	CASSLVPGPSSGNTIYF
TRBV30	CAWSGGDPTQYF
TRBV2	CASSPYRGGGGIQYF